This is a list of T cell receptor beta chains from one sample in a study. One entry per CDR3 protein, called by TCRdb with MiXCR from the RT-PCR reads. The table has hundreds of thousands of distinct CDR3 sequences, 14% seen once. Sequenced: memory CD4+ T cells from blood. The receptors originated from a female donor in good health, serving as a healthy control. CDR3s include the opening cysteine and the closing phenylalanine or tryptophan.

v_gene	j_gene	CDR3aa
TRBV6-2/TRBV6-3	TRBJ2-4	CASSYSLTGGQVNIQYF
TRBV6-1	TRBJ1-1	CASNVGQGAWGTEAFF
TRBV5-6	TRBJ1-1	CASTPRGLNTEAFF
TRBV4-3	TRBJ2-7	CASAGDRTSYEQYF
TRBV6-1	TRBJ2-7	CASLGQRTYEQYF
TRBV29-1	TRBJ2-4	CSVEGGSNIQYF
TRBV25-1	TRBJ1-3	CASSRGQGSGNTIYF
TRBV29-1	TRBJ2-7	CSAIGTSAYEQYF
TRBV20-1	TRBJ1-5	CSATDRGNQPQHF
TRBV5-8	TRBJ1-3	CASKTINTIYF
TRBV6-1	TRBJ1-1	CASNQGNFRVTEAFF
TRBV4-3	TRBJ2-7	CASSPMTGGSFEQYF
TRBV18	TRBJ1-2	CASSQTGDYGYTF
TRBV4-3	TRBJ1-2	CASSPEPGVGGYTF
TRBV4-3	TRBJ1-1	CASSQVGGLDTEAFF
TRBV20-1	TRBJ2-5	CSAPRAGKETQYF
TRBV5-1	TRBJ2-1	CASSSQPGLAGGDEQFF